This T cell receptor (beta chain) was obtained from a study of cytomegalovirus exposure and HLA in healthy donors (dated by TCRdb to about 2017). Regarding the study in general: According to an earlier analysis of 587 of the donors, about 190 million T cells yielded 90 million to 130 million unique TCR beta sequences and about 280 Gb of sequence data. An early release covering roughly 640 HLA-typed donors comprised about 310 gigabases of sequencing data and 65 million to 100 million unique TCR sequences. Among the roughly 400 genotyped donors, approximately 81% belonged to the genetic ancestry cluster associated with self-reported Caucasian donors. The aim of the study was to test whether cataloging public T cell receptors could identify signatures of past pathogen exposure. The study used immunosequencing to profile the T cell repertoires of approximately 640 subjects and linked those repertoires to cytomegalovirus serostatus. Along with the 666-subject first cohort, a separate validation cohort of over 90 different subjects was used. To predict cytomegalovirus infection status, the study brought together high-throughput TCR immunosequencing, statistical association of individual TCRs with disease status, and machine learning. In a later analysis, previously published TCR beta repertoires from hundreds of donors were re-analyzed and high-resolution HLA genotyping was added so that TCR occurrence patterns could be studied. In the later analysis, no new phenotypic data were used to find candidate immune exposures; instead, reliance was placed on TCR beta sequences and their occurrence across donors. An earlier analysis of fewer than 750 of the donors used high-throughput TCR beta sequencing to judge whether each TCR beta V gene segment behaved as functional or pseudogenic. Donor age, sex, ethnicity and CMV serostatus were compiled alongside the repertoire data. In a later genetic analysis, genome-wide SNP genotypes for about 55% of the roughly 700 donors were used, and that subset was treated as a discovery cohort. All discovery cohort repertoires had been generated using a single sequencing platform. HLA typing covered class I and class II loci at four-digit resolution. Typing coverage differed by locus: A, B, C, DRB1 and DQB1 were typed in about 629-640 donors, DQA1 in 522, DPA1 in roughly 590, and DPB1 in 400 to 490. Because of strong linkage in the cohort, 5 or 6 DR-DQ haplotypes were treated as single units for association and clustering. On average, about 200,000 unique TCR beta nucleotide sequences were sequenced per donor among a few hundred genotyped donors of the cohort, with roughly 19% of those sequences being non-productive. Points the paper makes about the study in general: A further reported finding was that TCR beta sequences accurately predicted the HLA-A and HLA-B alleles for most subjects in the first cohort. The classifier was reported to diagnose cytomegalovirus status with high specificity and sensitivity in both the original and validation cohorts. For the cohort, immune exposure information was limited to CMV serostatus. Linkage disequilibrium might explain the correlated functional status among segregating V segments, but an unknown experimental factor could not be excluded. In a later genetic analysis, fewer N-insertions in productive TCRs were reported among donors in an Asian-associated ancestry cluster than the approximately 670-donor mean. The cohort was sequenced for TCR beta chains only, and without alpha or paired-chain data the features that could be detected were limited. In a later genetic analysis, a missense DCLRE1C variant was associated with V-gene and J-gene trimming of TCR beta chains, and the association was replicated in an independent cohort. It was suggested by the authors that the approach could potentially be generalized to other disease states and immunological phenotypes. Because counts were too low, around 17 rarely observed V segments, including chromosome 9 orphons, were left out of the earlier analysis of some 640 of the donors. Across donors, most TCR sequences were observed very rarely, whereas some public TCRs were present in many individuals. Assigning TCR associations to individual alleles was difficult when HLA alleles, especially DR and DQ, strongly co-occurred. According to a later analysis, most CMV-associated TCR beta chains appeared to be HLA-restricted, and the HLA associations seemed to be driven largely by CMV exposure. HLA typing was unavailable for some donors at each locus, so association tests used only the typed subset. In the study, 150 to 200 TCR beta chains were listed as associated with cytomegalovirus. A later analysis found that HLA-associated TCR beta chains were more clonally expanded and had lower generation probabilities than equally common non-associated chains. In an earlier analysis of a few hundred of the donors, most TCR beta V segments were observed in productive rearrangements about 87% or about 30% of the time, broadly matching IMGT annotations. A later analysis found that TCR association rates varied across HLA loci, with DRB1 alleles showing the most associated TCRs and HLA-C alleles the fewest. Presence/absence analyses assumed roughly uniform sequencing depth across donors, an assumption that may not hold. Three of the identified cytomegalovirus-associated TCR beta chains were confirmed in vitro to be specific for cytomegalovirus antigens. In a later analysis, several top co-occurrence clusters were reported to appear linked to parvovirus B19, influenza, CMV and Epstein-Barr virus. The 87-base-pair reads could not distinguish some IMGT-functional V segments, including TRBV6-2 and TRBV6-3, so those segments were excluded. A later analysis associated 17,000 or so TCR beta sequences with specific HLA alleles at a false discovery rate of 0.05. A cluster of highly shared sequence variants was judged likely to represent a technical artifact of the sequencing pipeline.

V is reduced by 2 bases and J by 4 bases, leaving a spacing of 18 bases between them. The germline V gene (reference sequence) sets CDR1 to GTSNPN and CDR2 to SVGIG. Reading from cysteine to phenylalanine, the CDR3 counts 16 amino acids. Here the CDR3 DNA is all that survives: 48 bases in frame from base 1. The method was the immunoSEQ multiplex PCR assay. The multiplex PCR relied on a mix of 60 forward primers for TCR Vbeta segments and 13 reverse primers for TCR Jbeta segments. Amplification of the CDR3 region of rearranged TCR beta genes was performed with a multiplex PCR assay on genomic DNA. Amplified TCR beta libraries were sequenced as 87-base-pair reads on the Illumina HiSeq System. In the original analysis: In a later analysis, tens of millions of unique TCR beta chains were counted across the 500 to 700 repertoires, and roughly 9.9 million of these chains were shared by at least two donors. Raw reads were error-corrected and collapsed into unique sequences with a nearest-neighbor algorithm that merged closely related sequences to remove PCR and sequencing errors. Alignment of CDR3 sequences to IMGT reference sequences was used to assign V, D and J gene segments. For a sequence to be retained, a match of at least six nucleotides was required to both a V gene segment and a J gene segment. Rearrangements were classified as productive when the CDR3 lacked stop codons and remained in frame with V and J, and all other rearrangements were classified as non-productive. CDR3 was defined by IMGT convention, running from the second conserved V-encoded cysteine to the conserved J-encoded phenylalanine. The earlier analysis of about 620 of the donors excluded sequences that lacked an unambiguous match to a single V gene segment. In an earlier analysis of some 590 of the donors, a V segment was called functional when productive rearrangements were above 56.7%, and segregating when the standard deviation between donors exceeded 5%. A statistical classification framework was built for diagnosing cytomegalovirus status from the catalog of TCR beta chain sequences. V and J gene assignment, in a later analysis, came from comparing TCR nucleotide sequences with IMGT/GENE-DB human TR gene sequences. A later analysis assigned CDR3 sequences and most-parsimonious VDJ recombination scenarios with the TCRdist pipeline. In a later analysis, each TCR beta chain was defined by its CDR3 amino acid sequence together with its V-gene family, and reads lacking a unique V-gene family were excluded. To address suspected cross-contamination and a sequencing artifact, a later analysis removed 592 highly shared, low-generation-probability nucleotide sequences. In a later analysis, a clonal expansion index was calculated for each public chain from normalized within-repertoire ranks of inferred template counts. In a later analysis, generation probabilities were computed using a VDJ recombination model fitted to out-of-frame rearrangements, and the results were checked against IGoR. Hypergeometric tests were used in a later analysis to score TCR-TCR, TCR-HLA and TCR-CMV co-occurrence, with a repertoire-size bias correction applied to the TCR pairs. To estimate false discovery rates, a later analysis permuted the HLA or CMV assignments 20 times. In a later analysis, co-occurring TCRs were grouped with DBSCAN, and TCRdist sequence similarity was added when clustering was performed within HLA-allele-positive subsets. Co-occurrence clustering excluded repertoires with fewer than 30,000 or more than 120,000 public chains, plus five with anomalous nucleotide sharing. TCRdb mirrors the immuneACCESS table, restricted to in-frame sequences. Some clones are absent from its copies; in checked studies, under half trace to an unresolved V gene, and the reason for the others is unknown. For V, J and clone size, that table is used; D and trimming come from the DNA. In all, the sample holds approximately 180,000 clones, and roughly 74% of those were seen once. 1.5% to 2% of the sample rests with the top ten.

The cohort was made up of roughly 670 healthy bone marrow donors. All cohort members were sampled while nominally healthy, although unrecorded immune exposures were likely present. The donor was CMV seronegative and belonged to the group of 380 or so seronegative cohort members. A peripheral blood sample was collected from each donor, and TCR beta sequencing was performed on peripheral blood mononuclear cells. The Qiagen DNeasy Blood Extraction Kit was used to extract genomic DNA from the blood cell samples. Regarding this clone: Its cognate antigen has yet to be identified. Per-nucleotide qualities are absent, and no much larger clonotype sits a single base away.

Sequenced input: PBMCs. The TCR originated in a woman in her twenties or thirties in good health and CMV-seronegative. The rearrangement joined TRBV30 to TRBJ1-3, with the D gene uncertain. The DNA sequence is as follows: TGTGCCTGGAGTACATTGGGCGGGTCCGCGGGAAACACCATATATTTT. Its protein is CAWSTLGGSAGNTIYF.